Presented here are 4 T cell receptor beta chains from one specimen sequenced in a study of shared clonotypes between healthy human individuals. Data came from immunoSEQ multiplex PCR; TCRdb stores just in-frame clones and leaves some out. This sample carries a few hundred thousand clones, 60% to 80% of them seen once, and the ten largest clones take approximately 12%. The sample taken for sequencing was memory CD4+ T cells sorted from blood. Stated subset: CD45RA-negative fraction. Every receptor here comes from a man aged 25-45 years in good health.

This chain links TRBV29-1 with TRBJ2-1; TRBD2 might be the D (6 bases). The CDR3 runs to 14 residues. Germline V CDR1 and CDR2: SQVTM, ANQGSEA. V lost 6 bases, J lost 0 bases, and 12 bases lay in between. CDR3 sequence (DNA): TGCAGCGTCCGACGCGGGATCTCCTACAATGAGCAGTTCTTC. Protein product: CSVRRGISYNEQFF.

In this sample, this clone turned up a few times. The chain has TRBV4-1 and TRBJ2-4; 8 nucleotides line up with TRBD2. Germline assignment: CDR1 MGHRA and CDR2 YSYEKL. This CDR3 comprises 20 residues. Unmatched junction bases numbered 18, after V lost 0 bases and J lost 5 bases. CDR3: CASSQDKLVAGPGSENIQYF. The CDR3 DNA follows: TGCGCCAGCAGCCAAGATAAGTTGGTAGCGGGACCGGGGTCGGAAAACATTCAGTACTTC.

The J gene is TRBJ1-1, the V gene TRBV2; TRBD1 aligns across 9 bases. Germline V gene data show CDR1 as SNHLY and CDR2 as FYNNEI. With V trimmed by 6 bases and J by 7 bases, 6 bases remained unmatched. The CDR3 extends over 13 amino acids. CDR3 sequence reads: CASSQGTGSEAFF. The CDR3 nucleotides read TGTGCCAGCAGCCAGGGGACAGGGAGTGAAGCTTTCTTT.

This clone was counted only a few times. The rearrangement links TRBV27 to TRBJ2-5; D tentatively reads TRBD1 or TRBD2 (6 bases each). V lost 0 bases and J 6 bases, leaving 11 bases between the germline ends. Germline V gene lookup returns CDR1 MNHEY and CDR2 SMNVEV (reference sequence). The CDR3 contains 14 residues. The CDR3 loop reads CASSLSGGGKTQYF. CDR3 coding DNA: TGTGCCAGCAGTTTATCTGGAGGGGGTAAGACCCAGTACTTC.